These 23 T cell receptor beta chains share one sample of origin, sequenced in a study of blood T cell repertoires in COVID-19. Sequencing was performed with immunoSEQ multiplex PCR; in TCRdb, only in-frame clones are kept and a portion is missing. Of a few hundred thousand clones listed, more than 70% were seen once; the top ten hold less than 3.5%. Sequencing was carried out using peripheral blood. These receptors were taken from a woman aged 30 to 39 with COVID-19, enrolled during active disease.

This chain links TRBV9 with TRBJ1-2; 7 nucleotides agree with TRBD1. The germline CDR1 and CDR2 sequences are SGDLS and YYNGEE. The CDR3 has 15 amino acids. V was clipped by 2 bases and J by 1 base; unmatched bases: 5. The CDR3 protein is CASSVRDSLNYGYTF. In nucleotides, the CDR3 is TGTGCCAGCAGCGTCCGGGACAGCCTTAACTATGGCTACACCTTC.

V is TRBV19 and J is TRBJ1-1; TRBD1 is a possible D gene (5 bases). V was pared by 3 bases and J by 6 bases, with 20 bases between. The CDR3 is made up of 16 amino acids. The germline V gene has CDR1 LNHDA and CDR2 SQIVND (reference sequence). The CDR3 is CASSMPGGAGRAEAFF. In DNA form, the CDR3 reads TGTGCCAGTAGTATGCCGGGAGGGGCCGGTCGCGCTGAAGCTTTCTTT.

The chain carries TRBV24-1 and TRBJ2-2, with TRBD2 matching over 12 bases. This CDR3 has 20 residues. The V segment lost 6 bases and the J segment 3 bases; nucleotides outside the gene matches: 16. Germline CDR1 and CDR2: KGHDR and SFDVKD. CDR3 in amino acids: CATSPGLAGTGGAYTGELFF. The DNA for the CDR3 is TGTGCCACCAGTCCTGGACTAGCGGGAACCGGGGGGGCTTACACCGGGGAGCTGTTTTTT.

The rearrangement uses TRBV19 and TRBJ1-1; D gene uncertain. Germline V gene lookup returns CDR1 LNHDA and CDR2 SQIVND (reference sequence). V shed 4 bases and J shed 1 base, with 7 bases lying between them. The CDR3 contains 13 residues. The CDR3 here is CASSKHQNTEAFF. The CDR3 nucleotides read TGTGCCAGTAGTAAACATCAGAACACTGAAGCTTTCTTT.

The count of this clone is one. The chain is built from TRBV28 and TRBJ1-2; D gene ambiguous. Trimming removed 10 bases at V and 14 bases at J, with 20 bases between. The CDR3 contains 11 residues. Germline CDR1 and CDR2: MDHEN and SYDVKM. Here the CDR3 DNA reads TGTGCCACCAACCCCCTGGAGGGAAAAACCTTC. Translating it yields CATNPLEGKTF.

The V gene is TRBV5-1, the J gene TRBJ2-4; a possible D gene is TRBD2 (6 bases). CDR1 is SGHRS and CDR2 is YFSETQ in the germline V gene. The length of the CDR3 is 14 residues. The V end was cut by 3 bases, the J end by 7 bases, with 14 bases between. DNA of the CDR3: TGCGCCAGCAGCTACTCAGGAGGGTATAACATTCAGTACTTC. Amino acids: CASSYSGGYNIQYF. The full variable domain, rest sourced from reference TRBV5-1 and TRBJ2-4, is KAGVTQTPRYLIKTRGQQVTLSCSPISGHRSVSWYQQTPGQGLQFLFEYFSETQRNKGNFPGRFSGRQFSNSRSEMNVSTLELGDSALYLCASSYSGGYNIQYFGAGTRLSVL.

This chain uses TRBV5-1 with TRBJ2-2; 7 positions match TRBD2. With V trimmed by 1 base and J by 7 bases, 4 bases remained unmatched. Germline V gives CDR1 SGHRS, CDR2 YFSETQ. This CDR3 has 14 residues. The CDR3 DNA sequence: TGCGCCAGCAGCTTGCGGGGGGATGACGGGGAGCTGTTTTTT. Protein sequence: CASSLRGDDGELFF.

V usage is TRBV7-9 and J usage is TRBJ2-1; TRBD2 matches 8 bases. The CDR3 extends over 19 amino acids. The V segment lost 2 bases and the J segment 0 bases; nucleotides outside the gene matches: 12. Germline lookup yields CDR1 SEHNR and CDR2 FQNEAQ (reference sequence). The CDR3 sequence is CASSLNRKRGSPSYNEQFF. CDR3 in DNA: TGTGCCAGCAGCTTAAATCGAAAGCGGGGGAGCCCCTCCTACAATGAGCAGTTCTTC.

This chain uses TRBV5-4 with TRBJ2-7; the D gene is possibly TRBD2 (6 bases). The CDR3 totals 15 residues. Trimming stripped 0 bases from V and 3 bases from J, with 13 bases between. Per the germline V gene, CDR1 is SGHNT and CDR2 is YYREEE (reference sequence). The CDR3 here is CASSLEEGSRYEQYF. The CDR3 nucleotides read TGTGCCAGCAGCTTGGAGGAGGGCAGTCGCTACGAGCAGTACTTC.

V and J are TRBV13 and TRBJ2-7; D perhaps matches TRBD1 (8 bases). The CDR3 is made up of 14 amino acids. The ends were cut back, 5 bases at V and 1 base at J, with 12 bases in the middle. The V gene's germline CDR1 is PRHDT and CDR2 FYEKMQ (reference sequence). The CDR3 sequence: CASSKQGGSYEQYF. The CDR3 DNA is TGTGCCAGCAGCAAACAGGGGGGGTCCTACGAGCAGTACTTC.

The CDR3 nucleotides read TGTGCCAGCAGCCCGTGGACGGGACAGGACTACAATGAGCAGTTCTTC. It yields the protein CASSPWTGQDYNEQFF. The chain links TRBV3-1 (or the pseudogene TRBV3-2) to TRBJ2-1; 8 bases match TRBD1. The CDR3 is 16 residues long. Germline CDR1 is LGHDT and CDR2 is YNNKEL (reference sequence). J was trimmed by 3 bases and V by 4 bases; bases with no gene match: 8.

The chain recombines TRBV27 with TRBJ2-4, with 10 bases identical to TRBD1. V lost 5 bases to trimming and J lost 0 bases; unmatched junction nucleotides: 7. This CDR3 has 17 residues. The germline V gene encodes CDR1 MNHEY and CDR2 SMNVEV (reference sequence). CDR3 nucleotides: TGTGCCAGCAGTCCGGGACAGGGGTACCTAGCCAAAAACATTCAGTACTTC. Amino acid sequence: CASSPGQGYLAKNIQYF.

V gene TRBV27 combines with J gene TRBJ2-5, with TRBD2 as a possible D gene (6 bases). The CDR3 loop spans 13 amino acids. The germline V gene has CDR1 MNHEY and CDR2 SMNVEV (reference sequence). Trimming pared 8 bases from V and 5 bases from J, leaving 15 bases between. The CDR3 DNA is TGTGCCAGCGCGGGGTCCGGTCGGGAGACCCAGTACTTC. Translated: CASAGSGRETQYF.

This chain links TRBV4-2 with TRBJ1-1; TRBD1 matches 7 bases. Looked up from germline, CDR1 is LGHNA and CDR2 is YNFKEQ. This CDR3 is 17 amino acids long. With V trimmed by 0 bases and J by 7 bases, 14 bases remained unmatched. The chain's CDR3 is CASSQDSRQGAVNEAFF. For the CDR3, the DNA is TGTGCCAGCAGCCAAGATTCCCGACAGGGAGCAGTTAATGAAGCTTTCTTT.

The sample holds a few counts of this clone. The chain carries TRBV4-1 and TRBJ2-7; TRBD2 aligns across 10 bases. The CDR3 runs to 14 residues. The V segment lost 0 bases and the J segment 13 bases; nucleotides outside the gene matches: 9. In germline, CDR1 is MGHRA, CDR2 YSYEKL. The CDR3 DNA sequence: TGCGCCAGCAGCCAAGATAGCGGGGGGTTAGGAATATACTTC. Translation: CASSQDSGGLGIYF.

This chain uses TRBV6-1 with TRBJ1-6, with D tentatively TRBD1 (5 bases). The V gene lost 7 bases and the J gene lost 10 bases, with 17 bases spanning the gap. The germline V gene has CDR1 MNHNS and CDR2 SASEGT. The CDR3 is 14 amino acids. The CDR3 reads CASNEGSRASPLHF. The CDR3 DNA is TGTGCCAGCAACGAAGGGTCCAGGGCCTCACCCCTCCACTTT.

This clone was seen only once. The chain uses TRBV29-1 and TRBJ2-1; TRBD2 matches 8 bases. CDR3 length: 15 residues. Per the germline V gene, CDR1 is SQVTM and CDR2 is ANQGSEA. J gave up 1 base and V 5 bases, and 7 bases lay outside the gene matches. The CDR3 nucleotides are TGCAGCGTTCTGAGCGGGAGTCTTTCCTACAATGAGCAGTTCTTC. Translating gives CSVLSGSLSYNEQFF.

The chain recombines TRBV7-6 with TRBJ2-7; 8 bases match TRBD1. Germline CDR1 and CDR2: SGHVS and FNYEAQ. The V and J ends lost 4 bases and 3 bases, in that order; junction bases with no gene match: 8. The CDR3 loop spans 15 amino acids. The CDR3 DNA sequence: TGTGCCAGCAGCTCCTTAACAGGGGGTGGCTACGAGCAGTACTTC. It is translated as CASSSLTGGGYEQYF. The full variable domain, its missing parts supplied by reference TRBV7-6 and TRBJ2-7, is GAGVSQSPRYKVTKRGQDVALRCDPISGHVSLYWYRQALGQGPEFLTYFNYEAQQDKSGLPNDRFSAERPEGSISTLTIQRTEQRDSAMYRCASSSLTGGGYEQYFGPGTRLTVT.

V usage is TRBV19 and J usage is TRBJ2-1, with 12 bases aligning to TRBD2. There are 18 residues in the CDR3. From germline, CDR1 is LNHDA and CDR2 SQIVND (reference sequence). V dropped 2 bases and J dropped 3; count of bases not matched to a gene: 8. The CDR3 DNA reads as TGTGCCAGTAGTATATCGATCCTAGCGGGGGGGCGCTACAATGAGCAGTTCTTC. Its translation: CASSISILAGGRYNEQFF.

The CDR3 DNA reads TGTGCCAGCAGTTCGGGGGGCTCTGGAAACACCATATATTTT. It translates to CASSSGGSGNTIYF. The chain uses TRBV7-2 and TRBJ1-3; tentative D call: TRBD1 (5 bases). CDR3 length equals 14 residues. Germline V CDR1 and CDR2: SGHTA, FQGNSA. Trimming took off 6 bases at V and 0 bases at J, with 9 bases between the two ends. Variable domain in full (rest from reference TRBV7-2 and TRBJ1-3): GAGVSQSPSNKVTEKGKDVELRCDPISGHTALYWYRQSLGQGLEFLIYFQGNSAPDKSGLPSDRFSAERTGGSVSTLTIQRTQQEDSAVYLCASSSGGSGNTIYFGEGSWLTVV.

The chain combines TRBV5-4 with TRBJ1-6, with D unresolved. There are 13 residues in the CDR3. CDR1 SGHNT and CDR2 YYREEE come from the germline V gene (reference sequence). The V end was cut by 5 bases, the J end by 5 bases, with 8 bases between. The CDR3 region is CASRRRNNSPLHF. CDR3 in DNA: TGTGCCAGCAGAAGGCGGAATAATTCACCCCTCCACTTT.

The chain uses TRBV5-5 and TRBJ1-1, with a tentative D call TRBD1 (5 bases). The germline CDR1 and CDR2 sequences are SGHKS and YYEKEE (reference sequence). Trimming removed 1 base at V and 2 bases at J, with 12 bases between. The CDR3 is made up of 15 amino acids. CDR3 protein: CASSLWWTSNTEAFF. CDR3 in DNA: TGTGCCAGCAGCTTGTGGTGGACATCTAACACTGAAGCTTTCTTT.

The chain uses TRBV28 and TRBJ2-7, with TRBD1 identical over 8 bases. V was pared by 5 bases and J by 1 base, with 13 bases of the junction left unmatched. Germline-derived CDR1 and CDR2 are MDHEN and SYDVKM. The CDR3 runs to 17 residues. CDR3 nucleotide sequence: TGTGCCAGCAGTACATCAAACCCGGGACAGGAGTCCTACGAGCAGTACTTC. Amino acids: CASSTSNPGQESYEQYF.